This is a list of T cell receptor beta chains from one sample in a study of cytomegalovirus exposure and HLA in healthy donors. Produced via immunoSEQ multiplex PCR; TCRdb's table is partial and in-frame only. The sample lists over 30,000 clones; roughly 84% were seen once. What was sequenced was PBMCs. These receptors all stem from a young woman in good health and CMV-seronegative. Both conserved end residues are trimmed from each CDR3. The order of the fields is V gene, D gene, CDR3 protein. The D gene is left open where the match is weak.

TRBV11-3,TRBD1,ASSPGTGNTEAF
TRBV6-4,-,ASSAPAGNTIY
TRBV7-2,TRBD2,ASSFNGLAGGPGNEQF
TRBV4-2,TRBD1,ASSPDMTGGTEAF
TRBV7-2,-,ASSLAGVYNEQF
TRBV5-1,-,ASSEGRGSSTDTQY
TRBV18,TRBD2,ASSPGLAGGLSQETQY
TRBV29-1,-,SVTVAGANVLT
TRBV28,-,ASIPGSSYEQY
TRBV6-4,TRBD1,ASSDSSPGGNYGYT
TRBV6-1,-,ASSSLGDEQY
TRBV7-2,-,ASSLGGRGFGYT
TRBV19,TRBD2,ASSILAGNQETQY
TRBV5-1,-,ASSDTGNTEAF
TRBV7-6,-,ASSLDGVLNAIY
TRBV6-5,TRBD1,ASSRSGQGSYEQY